Listed below are T cell receptor beta chains from one sample, sequenced in a study of cytomegalovirus exposure and HLA in healthy donors. Repertoires were generated with immunoSEQ multiplex PCR, while TCRdb's copy carries only in-frame clones and drops some. The sample lists approximately 190,000 clones, 80% to 85% occurring once. The sample taken for sequencing was PBMCs. The receptors were gathered from a man in his forties in good health and CMV-seropositive. Both conserved end residues are part of each CDR3.

cdr3_aa v_call cdr3_length j_call
CASRQTGGVRETQYF TRBV7-9 15 TRBJ2-5
CSVEDRAPTDTQYF TRBV29-1 14 TRBJ2-3
CAWSAGTGGQYF TRBV30 12 TRBJ2-7
CASSPTGSHEQYF TRBV18 13 TRBJ2-7
CAIKEGGQNNSPLHF TRBV10-3 15 TRBJ1-6
CASSLVPDRADGYTF TRBV11-2 15 TRBJ1-2
CASSQGPRLSNQPQHF TRBV4-2 16 TRBJ1-5
CASSIRDSNQPQHF TRBV19 14 TRBJ1-5
CASSLRALGTEAFF TRBV28 14 TRBJ1-1
CASSLVSGRGFEAFF TRBV7-9 15 TRBJ1-1
CASSLGATGALYGYTF TRBV7-2 16 TRBJ1-2
CASSPLLRGNINEQFF TRBV27 16 TRBJ2-1
CASSPGGTDTGELFF TRBV4-1 15 TRBJ2-2
CASSPRGGTGYYEQYF TRBV7-9 16 TRBJ2-7
CASSFPGNSPLHF TRBV27 13 TRBJ1-6
CASSPARGVGGYTF TRBV5-1 14 TRBJ1-2
CASSQDWTQYF TRBV14 11 TRBJ2-5
CSASLTYEQYF TRBV20-1 11 TRBJ2-7
CASSLEAGRDGYTF TRBV5-1 14 TRBJ1-2
CASSPNAGLQVETQYF TRBV5-4 16 TRBJ2-5
CASSVGSTQETQYF TRBV9 14 TRBJ2-5
CASSLSGGALETQYF TRBV11-3 15 TRBJ2-5
CASSSPQKSGGAYNEQFF TRBV5-4 18 TRBJ2-1
CASREDRTPTYSGANVLTF TRBV6-1 19 TRBJ2-6
CASSSGGGGTDTQYF TRBV7-8 15 TRBJ2-3
CGGGWDDEKLFF TRBV30 12 TRBJ1-4
CASSLPSGGRVEQYF TRBV11-2 15 TRBJ2-7
CASSGGGQGHRETQYF TRBV9 16 TRBJ2-5
CASSLNGDTIYF TRBV5-1 12 TRBJ1-3
CASSPPGLAGLNSYNEQFF TRBV28 19 TRBJ2-1
CASSIWPTSTDTQYF TRBV19 15 TRBJ2-3
CASSLQDSQLGYEQYF TRBV11-2 16 TRBJ2-7
CASSRQGGNRNTDTQYF TRBV18 17 TRBJ2-3
CASSGPGGNEKLFF TRBV6-1 14 TRBJ1-4
CASSQEAGGLNEQFF TRBV4-3 15 TRBJ2-1
CASSLGGQGVSGELFF TRBV13 16 TRBJ2-2
CASSDRTGQGEQYF TRBV7-9 14 TRBJ2-7
CASSFEYNEQFF TRBV5-4 12 TRBJ2-1
CASSAQKETQYF TRBV5-4 12 TRBJ2-5
CASSTHRGPTYEQYF TRBV9 15 TRBJ2-7
CASRLRVAVTEAFF TRBV12-2 14 TRBJ1-1
CASSPTGAREPQHF TRBV18 14 TRBJ1-5
CASSFFTSEQFF TRBV7-9 12 TRBJ2-1
CASSSSGTATGELFF TRBV5-1 15 TRBJ2-2
CSARRGDTQYF TRBV20-1 11 TRBJ2-3
CASSPSDRGIWRF TRBV28 13 TRBJ2-7
CASSLGAGANTGELFF TRBV11-3 16 TRBJ2-2
CASSQDRGLIYEQYF TRBV4-2 15 TRBJ2-7
CASSLVPGTSGGVGTQYF TRBV7-2 18 TRBJ2-3
CASSKDRGVGTDTQYF TRBV7-2 16 TRBJ2-3
CSVEAGRGREETQYF TRBV29-1 15 TRBJ2-5
CASSSPGIGSGANVLTF TRBV14 17 TRBJ2-6
CASSFGQRGAEDTQYF TRBV27 16 TRBJ2-3
CASSPRDRENIQYF TRBV7-9 14 TRBJ2-4
CASSDSKQGNQPQHF TRBV6-4 15 TRBJ1-5